This TCR beta chain was recorded in a study of OX40 agonist ivuxolimab in advanced cancers. For the study at large: Patients' therapy was ivuxolimab, an antibody that acts as an agonist of OX40 (CD134). Three dose-escalation patients had partial responses: one with hepatocellular carcinoma and two with cutaneous melanoma.

This clone was seen a handful of times. Antigen: not known. Assay: immunoSEQ multiplex PCR; the TCRdb copy retains only in-frame clones and omits some. This sample has approximately 50,000 clones; 84% occur once, and the top ten carry roughly 0.6%. Findings and caveats of the study: Also showing low normalized T-cell clonal expansion were some of the nonresponders.

Autoimmune disease history or systemic immunosuppression was exclusionary. This specimen was CD4+ or CD8+ T cells sorted from blood, taken in a trial of the OX40 agonist ivuxolimab. The receptor's source is an adult with an advanced solid tumor such as melanoma, head and neck, liver or kidney cancer.

The CDR3 protein is CASSTRDGYYEQYF. In DNA form, the CDR3 reads TGTGCCAGTAGTACCCGGGACGGTTACTACGAGCAGTACTTC. The V and J genes are TRBV19 and TRBJ2-7; TRBD1 or TRBD2 may be the D gene (5 bases each). Germline V gene lookup returns CDR1 LNHDA and CDR2 SQIVND (reference sequence). The V end was cut by 4 bases, the J end by 3 bases, with 13 bases between. This CDR3 comprises 14 residues.